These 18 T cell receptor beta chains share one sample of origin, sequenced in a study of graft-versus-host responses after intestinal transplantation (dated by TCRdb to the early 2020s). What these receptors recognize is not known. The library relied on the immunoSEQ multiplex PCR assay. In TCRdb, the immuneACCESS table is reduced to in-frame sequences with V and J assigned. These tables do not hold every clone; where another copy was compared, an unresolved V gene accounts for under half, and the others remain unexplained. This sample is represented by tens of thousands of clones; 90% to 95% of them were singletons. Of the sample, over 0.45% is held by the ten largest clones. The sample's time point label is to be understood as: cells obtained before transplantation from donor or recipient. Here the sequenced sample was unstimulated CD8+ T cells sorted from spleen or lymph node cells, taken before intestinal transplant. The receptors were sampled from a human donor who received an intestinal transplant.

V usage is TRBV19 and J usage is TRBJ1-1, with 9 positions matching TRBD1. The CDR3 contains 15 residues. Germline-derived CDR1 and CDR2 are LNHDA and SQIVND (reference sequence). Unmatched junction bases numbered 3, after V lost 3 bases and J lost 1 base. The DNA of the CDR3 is TGTGCCAGTAGTATTTCGGGACAGGGGAACACTGAAGCTTTCTTT. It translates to CASSISGQGNTEAFF. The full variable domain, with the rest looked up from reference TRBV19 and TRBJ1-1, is DGGITQSPKYLFRKEGQNVTLSCEQNLNHDAMYWYRQDPGQGLRLIYYSQIVNDFQKGDIAEGYSVSREKKESFPLTVTSAQKNPTAFYLCASSISGQGNTEAFFGQGTRLTVV.

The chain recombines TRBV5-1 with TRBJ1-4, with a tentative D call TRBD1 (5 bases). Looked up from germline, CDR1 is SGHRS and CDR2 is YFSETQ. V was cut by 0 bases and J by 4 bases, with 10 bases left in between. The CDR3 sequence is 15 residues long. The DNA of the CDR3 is TGCGCCAGCAGCTTGGAGGGGCTTAATAATGAAAAACTGTTTTTT. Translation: CASSLEGLNNEKLFF.

The CDR3 region has the DNA TGCGCCAGCAGCTTGGAACCCTTACAGGGGCTCTTTGAAGCTTTCTTT. Amino acids: CASSLEPLQGLFEAFF. The gene calls are TRBV5-1 and TRBJ1-1; 7 bases fit TRBD1. With V trimmed by 0 bases and J by 7 bases, 12 bases remained unmatched. The germline V gene has CDR1 SGHRS and CDR2 YFSETQ. The CDR3 has 16 residues.

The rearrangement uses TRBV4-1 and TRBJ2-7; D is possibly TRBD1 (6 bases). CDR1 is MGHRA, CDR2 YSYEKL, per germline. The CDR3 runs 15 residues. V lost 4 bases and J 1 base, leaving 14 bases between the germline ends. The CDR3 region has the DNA TGCGCCAGCAGCCTGGAGGACAGTGCGTCCTACGAGCAGTACTTC. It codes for CASSLEDSASYEQYF.

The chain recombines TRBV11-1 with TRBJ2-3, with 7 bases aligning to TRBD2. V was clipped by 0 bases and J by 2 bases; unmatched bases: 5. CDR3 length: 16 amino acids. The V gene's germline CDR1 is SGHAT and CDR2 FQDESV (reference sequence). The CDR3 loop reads CASSLAASGLTDTQYF. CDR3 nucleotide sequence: TGTGCCAGCAGCTTAGCGGCTAGCGGACTCACAGATACGCAGTATTTT. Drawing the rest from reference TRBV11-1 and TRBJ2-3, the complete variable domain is EAEVAQSPRYKITEKSQAVAFWCDPISGHATLYWYRQILGQGPELLVQFQDESVVDDSQLPKDRFSAERLKGVDSTLKIQPAELGDSAMYLCASSLAASGLTDTQYFGPGTRLTVL.

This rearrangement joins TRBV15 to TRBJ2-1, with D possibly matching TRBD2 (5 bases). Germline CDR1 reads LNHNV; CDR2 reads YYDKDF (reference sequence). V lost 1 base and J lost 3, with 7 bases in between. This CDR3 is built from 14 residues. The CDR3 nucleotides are TGTGCCACCAGCAGAGTGAGGGACTACAATGAGCAGTTCTTC. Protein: CATSRVRDYNEQFF.

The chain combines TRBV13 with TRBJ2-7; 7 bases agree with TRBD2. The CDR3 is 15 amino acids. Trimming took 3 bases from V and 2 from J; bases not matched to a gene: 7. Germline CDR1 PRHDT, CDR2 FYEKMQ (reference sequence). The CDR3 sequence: CASSLLLATAYEQYF. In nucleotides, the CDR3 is TGTGCCAGCAGCTTGCTACTAGCGACGGCCTACGAGCAGTACTTC.

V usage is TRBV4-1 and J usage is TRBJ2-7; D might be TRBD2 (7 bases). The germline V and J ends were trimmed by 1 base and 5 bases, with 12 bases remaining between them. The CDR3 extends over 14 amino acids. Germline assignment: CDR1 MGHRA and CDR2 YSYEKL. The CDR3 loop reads CASSQVWGGHEQYF. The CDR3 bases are TGCGCCAGCAGCCAAGTTTGGGGGGGCCACGAGCAGTACTTC.

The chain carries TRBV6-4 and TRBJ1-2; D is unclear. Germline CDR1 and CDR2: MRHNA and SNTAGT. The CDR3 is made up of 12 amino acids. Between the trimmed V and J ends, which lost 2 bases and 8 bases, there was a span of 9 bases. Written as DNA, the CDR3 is TGTGCCAGCAGTGACCCGCTAGTGGGCTACACCTTC. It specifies CASSDPLVGYTF.

The CDR3 region is CASSLGTSGRFYEQYF. The CDR3, as DNA: TGTGCCAGCAGCTTGGGGACTAGCGGGAGATTCTACGAGCAGTACTTC. The rearrangement links TRBV5-6 to TRBJ2-7; 13 nucleotides agree with TRBD2. From germline, CDR1 is SGHDT and CDR2 YYEEEE. This CDR3 spans 16 amino acids. J gave up 3 bases and V 0 bases, and 3 bases lay outside the gene matches.

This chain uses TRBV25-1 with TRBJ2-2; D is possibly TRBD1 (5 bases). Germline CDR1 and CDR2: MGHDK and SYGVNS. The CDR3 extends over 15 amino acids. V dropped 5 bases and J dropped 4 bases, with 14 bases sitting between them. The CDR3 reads CASSSIRGFTGELFF. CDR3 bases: TGTGCCAGCAGTTCAATAAGGGGCTTCACCGGGGAGCTGTTTTTT.

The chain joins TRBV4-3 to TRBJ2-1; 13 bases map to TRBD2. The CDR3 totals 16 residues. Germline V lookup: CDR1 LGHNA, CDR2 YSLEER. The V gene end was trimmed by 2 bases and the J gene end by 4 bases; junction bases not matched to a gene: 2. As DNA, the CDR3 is TGCGCCAGCAGCCAAACTAGCGGGGGGGCATACAATGAGCAGTTCTTC. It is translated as CASSQTSGGAYNEQFF.

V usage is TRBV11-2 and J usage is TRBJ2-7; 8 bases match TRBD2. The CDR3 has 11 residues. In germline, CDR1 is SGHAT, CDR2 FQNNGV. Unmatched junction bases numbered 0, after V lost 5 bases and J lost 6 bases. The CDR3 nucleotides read TGTGCCAGCAGCCTAGCGGGCGAGCAGTACTTC. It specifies CASSLAGEQYF. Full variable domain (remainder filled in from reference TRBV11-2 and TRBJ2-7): EAGVAQSPRYKIIEKRQSVAFWCNPISGHATLYWYQQILGQGPKLLIQFQNNGVVDDSQLPKDRFSAERLKGVDSTLKIQPAKLEDSAVYLCASSLAGEQYFGPGTRLTVT.

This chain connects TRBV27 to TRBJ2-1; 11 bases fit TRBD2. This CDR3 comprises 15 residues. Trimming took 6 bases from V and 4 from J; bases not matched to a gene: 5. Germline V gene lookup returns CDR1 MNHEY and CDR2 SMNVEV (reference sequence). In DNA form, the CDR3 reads TGTGCCAGCAGGGGGACTAGCGGTACTTACAATGAGCAGTTCTTC. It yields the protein CASRGTSGTYNEQFF.

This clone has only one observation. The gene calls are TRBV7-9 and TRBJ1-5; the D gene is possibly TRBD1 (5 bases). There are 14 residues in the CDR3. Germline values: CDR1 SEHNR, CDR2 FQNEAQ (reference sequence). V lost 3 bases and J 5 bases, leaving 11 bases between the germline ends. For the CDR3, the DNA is TGTGCCAGCAGCTTTCGTACAGGCGATCAGCCCCAGCATTTT. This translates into CASSFRTGDQPQHF.

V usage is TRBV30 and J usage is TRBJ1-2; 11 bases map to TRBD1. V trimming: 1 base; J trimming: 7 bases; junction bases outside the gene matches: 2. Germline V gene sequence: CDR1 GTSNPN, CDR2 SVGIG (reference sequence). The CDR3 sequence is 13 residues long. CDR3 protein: CAWSEDRGLGYTF. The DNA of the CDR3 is TGTGCCTGGAGTGAGGACAGGGGGCTTGGCTACACCTTC.

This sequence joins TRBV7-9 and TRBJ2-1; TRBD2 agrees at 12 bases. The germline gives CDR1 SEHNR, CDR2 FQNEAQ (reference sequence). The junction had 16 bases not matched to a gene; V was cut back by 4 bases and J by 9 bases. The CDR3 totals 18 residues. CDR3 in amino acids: CASSSLSLASGRAGEQFF. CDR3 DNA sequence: TGTGCCAGCAGCTCCTTAAGCCTCGCTAGCGGGAGGGCCGGTGAGCAGTTCTTC.

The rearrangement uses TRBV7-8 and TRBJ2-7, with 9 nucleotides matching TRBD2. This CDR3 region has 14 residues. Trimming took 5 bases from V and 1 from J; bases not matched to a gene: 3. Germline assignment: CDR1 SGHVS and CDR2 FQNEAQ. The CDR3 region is CASSPAGGSYEQYF. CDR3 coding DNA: TGTGCCAGCAGCCCCGCGGGAGGGTCCTACGAGCAGTACTTC.